The 6 T cell receptor beta chains below were found in one sample sequenced in a study of tumor-infiltrating lymphocytes in oesophageal squamous cell carcinoma. TCRdb reprocessed the PCR reads via MiXCR and lists one record per CDR3 protein. The sample gives about 19,000 distinct CDR3 sequences, around 38% of which show up once; roughly 7% is in the top ten. The sequencing input was blood. Source of these receptors: a male donor with esophageal squamous cell carcinoma.

V and J are TRBV20-1 and TRBJ2-2; the match to TRBD1 covers 8 bases. The CDR3 covers 17 residues. The trim removed 5 bases at V and 6 bases at J, leaving 17 bases unmatched. Germline CDR1 is DFQATT and CDR2 is SNEGSKA (reference sequence). CDR3 amino acids: CSAPLSIQGGVAGELFF. In nucleotides, the CDR3 is TGCAGTGCTCCTCTGTCTATACAGGGGGGCGTCGCCGGGGAGCTGTTTTTT.

The chain employs TRBV6-1 and TRBJ2-4; D is uncertain. This CDR3 region has 16 residues. V lost 2 bases to trimming and J lost 3 bases, with 14 bases between them. Germline V CDR1 and CDR2: MNHNS, SASEGT. The CDR3 region is CASSENVGIYKNIQYF. The CDR3, as DNA: TGTGCCAGCAGTGAAAATGTGGGTATCTACAAAAACATTCAGTACTTC.

Remarks on this clonotype: This may be a read error: a much more frequent sequence differs by one nucleotide. The V call is TRBV2, the J call TRBJ2-3; 12 nucleotides match TRBD2. The J call may be in error: the DNA end matches TRBJ2-1 better. Looked up from germline, CDR1 is SNHLY and CDR2 is FYNNEI. The CDR3 extends over 15 amino acids. CDR3 in DNA: TGTGCCAGCAGGGATCGACTAGCGGGGGCCTACGAGCAGTTCTTC. Encoded protein: CASRDRLAGAYEQFF.

Turning to this clonotype: A read error may account for a junction end that differs from germline. The CDR3 protein is CASSLIGDQETQYF. The CDR3, as DNA: TGTGCCAGCAGCTTGATAGGGGACCAAGAGACCCAGTACTTC. This chain uses TRBV5-3 with TRBJ2-1; perhaps TRBD1 as D (5 bases). Judging by the DNA end, TRBJ2-5 fits better; the J call may be wrong. TRBV5-3 is an ORF; its function is uncertain. The CDR3 is 14 residues long.

Only a few counts were recorded for this clonotype. This chain links TRBV19 with TRBJ2-7; 7 positions agree with TRBD1. Per germline, CDR1 LNHDA and CDR2 SQIVND (reference sequence). V shed 6 bases and J 2 bases; nucleotides not matched to a gene: 7. The CDR3 loop spans 14 amino acids. As DNA, the CDR3 is TGTGCCAGTAGGATTTCAGACAGGGCCTACGAGCAGTACTTC. It yields the protein CASRISDRAYEQYF.

This clonotype turned up a few times. It is likely a read error, because the conserved phenylalanine at the end of the CDR3 is missing. It is unclear where the CDR3 begins or ends on the DNA, so no DNA is shown, and the CDR3 is as TCRdb lists it. V and J are TRBV7-3 and TRBJ2-5; the table's D call, TRBD1, was not checked against the DNA. The CDR3 contains 17 residues when both ends are counted. Germline V gives CDR1 SGHTA, CDR2 FQGTGA. The CDR3 sequence: CASSLLGTGGNGYTFGS.